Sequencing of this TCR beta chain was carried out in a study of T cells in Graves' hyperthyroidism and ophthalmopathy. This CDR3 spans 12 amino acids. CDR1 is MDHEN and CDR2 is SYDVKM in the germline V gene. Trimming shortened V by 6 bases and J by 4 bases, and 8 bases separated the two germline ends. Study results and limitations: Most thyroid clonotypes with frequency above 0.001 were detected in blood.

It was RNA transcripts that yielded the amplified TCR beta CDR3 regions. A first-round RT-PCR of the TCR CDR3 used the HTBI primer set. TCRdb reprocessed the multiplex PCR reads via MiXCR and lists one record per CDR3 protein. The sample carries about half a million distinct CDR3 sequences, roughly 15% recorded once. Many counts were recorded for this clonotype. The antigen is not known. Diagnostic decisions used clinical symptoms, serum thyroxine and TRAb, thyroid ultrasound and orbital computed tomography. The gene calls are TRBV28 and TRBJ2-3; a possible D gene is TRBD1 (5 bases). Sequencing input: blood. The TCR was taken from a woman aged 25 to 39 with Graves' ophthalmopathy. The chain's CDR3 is CASRQAPDTQYF. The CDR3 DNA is TGTGCCAGCAGACAGGCCCCAGATACGCAGTATTTT.